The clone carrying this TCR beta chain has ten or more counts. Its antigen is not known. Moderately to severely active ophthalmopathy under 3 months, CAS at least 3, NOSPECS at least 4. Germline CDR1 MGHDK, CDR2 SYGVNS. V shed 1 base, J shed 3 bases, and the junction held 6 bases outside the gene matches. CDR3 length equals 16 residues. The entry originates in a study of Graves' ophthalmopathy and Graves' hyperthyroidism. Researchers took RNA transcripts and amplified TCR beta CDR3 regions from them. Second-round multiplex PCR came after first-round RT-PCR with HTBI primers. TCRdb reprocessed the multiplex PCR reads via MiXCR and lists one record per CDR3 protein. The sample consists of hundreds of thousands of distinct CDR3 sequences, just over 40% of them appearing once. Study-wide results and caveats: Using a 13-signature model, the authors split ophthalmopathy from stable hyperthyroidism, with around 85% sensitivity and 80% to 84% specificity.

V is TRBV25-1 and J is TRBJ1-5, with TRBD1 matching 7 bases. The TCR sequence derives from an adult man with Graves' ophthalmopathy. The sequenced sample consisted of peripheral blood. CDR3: CASSESARGNNQPQHF. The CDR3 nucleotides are TGTGCCAGCAGTGAATCGGCCAGGGGGAACAATCAGCCCCAGCATTTT.